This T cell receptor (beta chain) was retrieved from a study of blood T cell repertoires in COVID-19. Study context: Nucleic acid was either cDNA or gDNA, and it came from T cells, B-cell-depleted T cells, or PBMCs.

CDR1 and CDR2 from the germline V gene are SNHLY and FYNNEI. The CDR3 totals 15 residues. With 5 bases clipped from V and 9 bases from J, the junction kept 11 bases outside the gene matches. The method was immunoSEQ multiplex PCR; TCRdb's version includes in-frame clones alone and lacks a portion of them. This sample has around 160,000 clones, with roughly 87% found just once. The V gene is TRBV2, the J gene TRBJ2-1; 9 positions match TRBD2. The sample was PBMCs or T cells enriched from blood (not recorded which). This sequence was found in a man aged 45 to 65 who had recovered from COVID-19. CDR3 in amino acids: CASSSIAGEGGEQFF. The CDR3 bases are TGTGCCAGCAGTTCTATAGCGGGAGAAGGCGGTGAGCAGTTCTTC. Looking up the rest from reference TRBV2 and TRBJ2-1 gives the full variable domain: EPEVTQTPSHQVTQMGQEVILRCVPISNHLYFYWYRQILGQKVEFLVSFYNNEISEKSEIFDDQFSVERPDGSNFTLKIRSTKLEDSAMYFCASSSIAGEGGEQFFGPGTRLTVL.